The 18 T cell receptor beta chains in this list originate from one sample, sequenced in a study of cytomegalovirus exposure and HLA in healthy donors. PCR employed 60 Vbeta and 13 Jbeta primers. The data were produced by immunoSEQ multiplex PCR, yet TCRdb's version contains in-frame clones alone and is incomplete. The table shows around 170,000 clones, with approximately 71% occurring only once. Specimen: PBMCs. The receptors originated from a girl aged 5-17 years in good health and CMV-seronegative.

V gene TRBV19 combines with J gene TRBJ2-2; TRBD1 matches at 8 bases. V dropped 3 bases and J dropped 7; count of bases not matched to a gene: 4. The CDR3 runs to 14 residues. The V gene's germline CDR1 is LNHDA and CDR2 SQIVND (reference sequence). In nucleotides, the CDR3 is TGTGCCAGTAGTATTCAACAGGGGGACGGGGAGCTGTTTTTT. It yields the protein CASSIQQGDGELFF.

This clone occurred once. V gene TRBV18 combines with J gene TRBJ1-5, with a possible D match to TRBD1 (5 bases). The V end was cut by 5 bases, the J end by 0 bases, with 11 bases between. This CDR3 has 15 amino acids. Germline V lookup: CDR1 KGHSH, CDR2 LQKENI. The CDR3 sequence is CASSTRADSNQPQHF. CDR3 nucleotides: TGTGCCAGCTCAACCAGGGCGGATAGCAATCAGCCCCAGCATTTT.

The chain combines TRBV6-5 with TRBJ1-2, with 7 bases matching TRBD1. CDR1 and CDR2 from the germline V gene are MNHEY and SVGAGI. CDR3 length equals 13 residues. The trim removed 4 bases at V and 4 bases at J, leaving 3 bases unmatched. As DNA, the CDR3 is TGTGCCAGCAGTTCACGGGACAGCTATGGCTACACCTTC. The encoded protein is CASSSRDSYGYTF.

The rearrangement uses TRBV29-1 and TRBJ1-2, with TRBD1 identical over 11 bases. This CDR3 has 15 residues. Germline CDR1 SQVTM, CDR2 ANQGSEA. The ends lost 7 bases at V and 4 bases at J; junction bases unmatched: 11. CDR3 DNA: TGCAGCGCGAGGGACAGGGGGACAGGAAGCTATGGCTACACCTTC. Translated, it gives CSARDRGTGSYGYTF.

Only a few counts were recorded for this clone. This sequence joins TRBV19 and TRBJ1-5; D is uncertain. The length of the CDR3 is 16 residues. Trimming removed 3 bases from V and 0 bases from J, with 12 bases in between. Germline V CDR1 and CDR2: LNHDA, SQIVND (reference sequence). The CDR3 nucleotides are TGTGCCAGTAGTATGCGGAGGTTTTATAGCAATCAGCCCCAGCATTTT. Its translation: CASSMRRFYSNQPQHF.

This clone was picked up one time. This rearrangement joins TRBV5-1 to TRBJ2-2; D not resolved. Germline loops: CDR1 SGHRS, CDR2 YFSETQ. V was pared by 0 bases and J by 3 bases, with 9 bases between. This CDR3 contains 15 residues. CDR3 protein: CASSLARPDTGELFF. As DNA, the CDR3 is TGCGCCAGCAGCTTGGCCCGCCCAGACACCGGGGAGCTGTTTTTT.

The chain carries TRBV6-6 and TRBJ1-5; D is possibly TRBD1 (5 bases). V was pared by 7 bases and J by 0 bases, with 10 bases between. This CDR3 is 14 amino acids long. CDR1 MNHNY and CDR2 SVGAGI come from the germline V gene (reference sequence). CDR3 coding DNA: TGTGCCAGCACGACGGGGGATAGCAATCAGCCCCAGCATTTT. It codes for CASTTGDSNQPQHF.

The V call is TRBV7-2, the J call TRBJ1-1, with 7 bases aligning to TRBD1. CDR3 size: 15 residues. Germline loops: CDR1 SGHTA, CDR2 FQGNSA. V trimming: 4 bases; J trimming: 4 bases; junction bases outside the gene matches: 9. The CDR3 DNA sequence: TGTGCCAGCAGCTCCACAGGGGTAGTAGGCACTGAAGCTTTCTTT. This sequence encodes CASSSTGVVGTEAFF. Filled out from reference TRBV7-2 and TRBJ1-1, the complete variable domain reads GAGVSQSPSNKVTEKGKDVELRCDPISGHTALYWYRQSLGQGLEFLIYFQGNSAPDKSGLPSDRFSAERTGGSVSTLTIQRTQQEDSAVYLCASSSTGVVGTEAFFGQGTRLTVV.

The V call is TRBV29-1, the J call TRBJ2-1, with TRBD2 identical over 8 bases. J was trimmed by 6 bases and V by 5 bases; bases with no gene match: 6. Per germline, CDR1 SQVTM and CDR2 ANQGSEA. This CDR3 contains 13 residues. This CDR3 reads CSVRFGTSNEQFF. CDR3 DNA sequence: TGCAGCGTTCGCTTCGGGACTAGCAATGAGCAGTTCTTC.

This sequence joins TRBV7-3 and TRBJ1-2; 10 positions agree with TRBD1. The CDR3 runs to 15 residues. V shed 4 bases, J shed 4 bases, and the junction held 6 bases outside the gene matches. The germline gives CDR1 SGHTA, CDR2 FQGTGA. The CDR3 sequence is CASSYQGQGVYGYTF. CDR3 nucleotide sequence: TGTGCCAGCAGCTACCAAGGACAGGGGGTCTATGGCTACACCTTC.

This chain connects TRBV2 to TRBJ2-2; 7 nucleotides match TRBD2. V trimming: 7 bases; J trimming: 6 bases; junction bases outside the gene matches: 11. This CDR3 is 15 amino acids long. Per the germline V gene, CDR1 is SNHLY and CDR2 is FYNNEI. Here the CDR3 reads CASTRWTSGPGELFF. For the CDR3, the DNA is TGTGCCAGCACTAGGTGGACTAGTGGTCCCGGGGAGCTGTTTTTT.

The CDR3 here is CSVEVDRGLHEQYF. DNA of the CDR3: TGCAGCGTTGAAGTTGACAGGGGGCTTCACGAGCAGTACTTC. The chain recombines TRBV29-1 with TRBJ2-7, with 10 bases that match TRBD1. Germline loops: CDR1 SQVTM, CDR2 ANQGSEA. V shed 1 base and J 5 bases; nucleotides not matched to a gene: 5. CDR3 length: 14 residues.

This clone was counted only a few times. V usage is TRBV6-5 and J usage is TRBJ1-4; tentatively, D is TRBD1 (6 bases). With 8 bases removed from V and 3 bases from J, the gap between germline ends came to 10 bases. The CDR3 is 13 amino acids. Germline V gene lookup returns CDR1 MNHEY and CDR2 SVGAGI. CDR3 amino acids: CASLDSSNEKLFF. Here the CDR3 DNA reads TGTGCCAGCTTGGACAGTTCTAATGAAAAACTGTTTTTT.

The rearrangement joins TRBV11-2 to TRBJ1-1, with 12 bases that match TRBD1. The CDR3 has 19 residues. With V trimmed by 0 bases and J by 0 bases, 8 bases remained unmatched. CDR1 is SGHAT, CDR2 FQNNGV, per germline. The CDR3 here is CASSLDGGGQGALNTEAFF. The CDR3 DNA is TGTGCCAGCAGCTTAGACGGGGGGGGACAGGGGGCTCTGAACACTGAAGCTTTCTTT.

This chain links TRBV19 with TRBJ2-7, with D possibly matching TRBD1 (5 bases). The germline gives CDR1 LNHDA, CDR2 SQIVND (reference sequence). The CDR3 spans 14 residues. Trimming pared 1 base from V and 3 bases from J, leaving 10 bases between. CDR3 coding DNA: TGTGCCAGTAGTATAGGTCACAGGATCTACGAGCAGTACTTC. This codes for CASSIGHRIYEQYF. Looking up the rest from reference TRBV19 and TRBJ2-7 gives the full variable domain: DGGITQSPKYLFRKEGQNVTLSCEQNLNHDAMYWYRQDPGQGLRLIYYSQIVNDFQKGDIAEGYSVSREKKESFPLTVTSAQKNPTAFYLCASSIGHRIYEQYFGPGTRLTVT.

The CDR3 DNA reads TGCGCCAGCAGCTTGGCTCCGACAGGAGCACTTTATGGCTACACCTTC. Protein: CASSLAPTGALYGYTF. This sequence joins TRBV5-1 and TRBJ1-2; a possible D gene is TRBD1 (6 bases). Germline lookup yields CDR1 SGHRS and CDR2 YFSETQ. This CDR3 is built from 16 residues. The V gene lost 0 bases and the J gene lost 5 bases, with 17 bases spanning the gap.

CDR3 sequence: CAISSGNTVGIQYF. The CDR3 coding sequence is TGTGCCATCAGCTCAGGGAACACGGTTGGCATTCAGTACTTC. The rearrangement joins TRBV10-3 to TRBJ2-4; TRBD1 is a possible D gene (5 bases). The ends were cut back, 6 bases at V and 9 bases at J, with 18 bases in the middle. This CDR3 region has 14 residues. Germline V lookup: CDR1 ENHRY, CDR2 SYGVKD.

V and J are TRBV5-1 and TRBJ2-7; TRBD1 agrees at 12 bases. This CDR3 contains 16 residues. Germline V CDR1 and CDR2: SGHRS, YFSETQ. With 5 bases clipped from V and 6 bases from J, the junction kept 12 bases outside the gene matches. The CDR3 loop is CASRFVSGTGGTEQYF. CDR3 in DNA: TGCGCCAGCAGGTTCGTATCCGGGACAGGGGGCACCGAGCAGTACTTC. The full variable domain, in which reference TRBV5-1 and TRBJ2-7 provide the parts outside the CDR3, is KAGVTQTPRYLIKTRGQQVTLSCSPISGHRSVSWYQQTPGQGLQFLFEYFSETQRNKGNFPGRFSGRQFSNSRSEMNVSTLELGDSALYLCASRFVSGTGGTEQYFGPGTRLTVT.